These 15 T cell receptor beta chains originate from one sample sequenced in a study of T cell responses to AZD1222 COVID-19 vaccine. Sequenced by immunoSEQ multiplex PCR; TCRdb stores in-frame clones only, minus some. The table shows 150,000 or so clones, with 91% occurring only once. The sample in question was peripheral blood, obtained 28 days after the second AZD1222 dose. These receptors all come from an adult who received the AZD1222 COVID-19 vaccine.

The chain joins TRBV12-3 or TRBV12-4 to TRBJ1-2; D gene ambiguous. The CDR3 runs to 12 residues. V lost 7 bases and J lost 4, with 10 bases in between. The CDR3 DNA reads as TGTGCCAGCACTCCTGGGTCCTATGGCTACACCTTC. Protein product: CASTPGSYGYTF.

This chain joins TRBV5-1 and TRBJ1-2; D call uncertain. Germline V gene sequence: CDR1 SGHRS, CDR2 YFSETQ. This CDR3 has 16 amino acids. The V and J ends lost 0 bases and 0 bases respectively, with 12 bases between them. CDR3 nucleotides: TGCGCCAGCAGCTTGGGGGTAATCACTTCTAACTATGGCTACACCTTC. Protein product: CASSLGVITSNYGYTF.

Only a few counts were recorded for this clone. The rearrangement joins TRBV28 to TRBJ2-3; 9 bases are shared with TRBD2. In germline, CDR1 is MDHEN, CDR2 SYDVKM. The CDR3 sequence is 17 residues long. V lost 4 bases to trimming and J lost 0 bases; unmatched junction nucleotides: 8. The CDR3 region has the DNA TGTGCCAGCAGTTCGGCTCTTAGCGGGAGTAGCACAGATACGCAGTATTTT. Its protein is CASSSALSGSSTDTQYF.

The J gene is TRBJ2-5, the V gene TRBV5-1, with D uncertain. V lost 5 bases and J 4 bases, leaving 12 bases between the germline ends. The CDR3 runs to 13 residues. The germline gives CDR1 SGHRS, CDR2 YFSETQ. The CDR3 spells CASRSDPIETQYF. CDR3 in DNA: TGCGCCAGCAGGTCAGACCCCATAGAGACCCAGTACTTC.

The chain links TRBV27 to TRBJ2-7, with TRBD1 as a possible D gene (6 bases). This CDR3 has 16 amino acids. Germline V CDR1 and CDR2: MNHEY, SMNVEV (reference sequence). V lost 3 bases, J lost 1 base, and 16 bases lay in between. The CDR3 is CASSFSSGQRSYEQYF. The CDR3 nucleotides read TGTGCCAGCAGTTTTTCCTCCGGACAGCGGTCCTACGAGCAGTACTTC.

This clone was picked up one time. The chain combines TRBV6-1 with TRBJ2-7; no definite D call. V lost 3 bases to trimming and J lost 3 bases, with 9 bases between them. CDR1 is MNHNS, CDR2 SASEGT, per germline. This CDR3 comprises 13 residues. The CDR3 loop reads CASSEGRYYEQYF. CDR3 coding DNA: TGTGCCAGCAGTGAGGGCCGTTACTACGAGCAGTACTTC.

In this sample, this clone turned up once. The V and J genes are TRBV7-9 and TRBJ2-2, with 11 positions matching TRBD2. With V trimmed by 3 bases and J by 5 bases, 5 bases remained unmatched. The CDR3 length is 16 residues. Germline V gene data show CDR1 as SEHNR and CDR2 as FQNEAQ (reference sequence). Here the CDR3 DNA reads TGTGCCAGCAGCTTGATTAGCGGGAGGGTGACCGGGGAGCTGTTTTTT. Translated: CASSLISGRVTGELFF.

This chain connects TRBV28 to TRBJ1-2; possibly TRBD1 for D (6 bases). Germline CDR1 is MDHEN and CDR2 is SYDVKM. The CDR3 runs 14 residues. The V gene lost 1 base and the J gene lost 4 bases, with 10 bases spanning the gap. The CDR3 is CASSLSWGAYGYTF. The CDR3 coding sequence is TGTGCCAGCAGTTTATCGTGGGGGGCCTATGGCTACACCTTC.

This chain joins TRBV19 and TRBJ2-7; 13 positions agree with TRBD2. Trimming took 5 bases from V and 2 from J; bases not matched to a gene: 9. CDR1 and CDR2 from the germline V gene are LNHDA and SQIVND (reference sequence). CDR3 length: 17 residues. The CDR3 protein is CASSVSTSGGITYEQYF. CDR3 bases: TGTGCCAGTAGTGTCTCGACTAGCGGGGGGATAACCTACGAGCAGTACTTC.

The V and J genes are TRBV27 and TRBJ1-2; D is ambiguous. The CDR3 loop spans 14 amino acids. CDR1 is MNHEY and CDR2 is SMNVEV in the germline V gene (reference sequence). Trimming stripped 8 bases from V and 5 bases from J, with 18 bases between. The CDR3 is CASGPQRAVYGYTF. CDR3 DNA: TGTGCCAGCGGCCCCCAAAGGGCAGTTTATGGCTACACCTTC.

The J gene is TRBJ2-7, the V gene TRBV5-4, with 8 bases matching TRBD2. The junction had 6 bases not matched to a gene; V was cut back by 4 bases and J by 0 bases. The CDR3 consists of 15 residues. Germline values: CDR1 SGHNT, CDR2 YYREEE (reference sequence). The CDR3 region is CASSQSGRTSYEQYF. CDR3 coding DNA: TGTGCCAGCAGCCAAAGCGGGAGAACCTCCTACGAGCAGTACTTC.

The CDR3 spells CAISPSNQPQHF. The CDR3 DNA reads TGTGCCATCAGCCCGAGCAATCAGCCCCAGCATTTT. The chain recombines TRBV10-3 with TRBJ1-5; D is uncertain. Trimming pared 6 bases from V and 1 base from J, leaving 4 bases between. The CDR3 contains 12 residues. Germline values: CDR1 ENHRY, CDR2 SYGVKD.

The chain joins TRBV5-4 to TRBJ1-3; weak D call: TRBD1 (5 bases). This CDR3 region has 13 residues. The germline gives CDR1 SGHNT, CDR2 YYREEE (reference sequence). V was trimmed by 7 bases and J by 0 bases, leaving 8 bases between them. DNA of the CDR3: TGTGCCAGCTCAGGGATCTCTGGAAACACCATATATTTT. Translation: CASSGISGNTIYF.

The CDR3, as DNA: TGTGCCAGCAGTGAACTGGGGTCTGGCGAGACCCAGTACTTC. Protein: CASSELGSGETQYF. V and J are TRBV6-1 and TRBJ2-5; D remains unclear. Per germline, CDR1 MNHNS and CDR2 SASEGT. The CDR3 extends over 14 amino acids. The V and J ends lost 2 bases and 5 bases respectively, with 12 bases between them.

This chain uses TRBV4-3 with TRBJ2-5; D is unresolved. The CDR3 length is 14 residues. The V end was cut by 1 base, the J end by 5 bases, with 11 bases between. In germline, CDR1 is LGHNA, CDR2 YSLEER. CDR3 protein: CASSQGLAKETQYF. The CDR3 nucleotides read TGCGCCAGCAGCCAAGGGCTGGCCAAGGAGACCCAGTACTTC.